This T cell receptor (beta chain) was found in a study of blood T cell repertoires in COVID-19. This table comes from immunoSEQ multiplex PCR, and its TCRdb copy is limited to in-frame clones, with some not included. This table has under 350,000 clones, over 75% appearing once. The sample holds a few counts of this clone. Within the sample, other DNA sequences also encode this same CDR3. Unmatched junction bases numbered 3, after V lost 7 bases and J lost 4 bases. Germline V lookup: CDR1 SNHLY, CDR2 FYNNEI. This CDR3 contains 12 residues. Input material: peripheral blood. This receptor was taken from a woman aged 70-85 years with acute or convalescent COVID-19. The chain carries TRBV2 and TRBJ1-2, with 7 bases identical to TRBD1. The chain's CDR3 is CASNRQGYGYTF. The CDR3 bases are TGTGCCAGCAATCGACAGGGCTATGGCTACACCTTC.